These T cell receptor beta chains were read from a single sample in a study of OX40 agonist ivuxolimab in advanced cancers. Using immunoSEQ multiplex PCR, the repertoire was profiled, and TCRdb retains in-frame clones only, with some absent. This sample has roughly 28,000 clones, with more than 75% found just once. Sample: CD4+ or CD8+ T cells sorted from blood, taken in a trial of the OX40 agonist ivuxolimab. All receptors come from an adult with an advanced solid tumor such as melanoma, head and neck, liver or kidney cancer. The CDR3 runs from the conserved cysteine through the conserved F or W. A D gene is named only where the DNA matches it firmly. Size is stated for part of the rows, as once, few or many counts, or as a class when the clone is expanded.

D: -
V: TRBV11-3
J: TRBJ2-5
size: -
DNA: TGTGCCAGCAGCCCCTCCGGTGGGGAGACCCAGTACTTC
CDR3: CASSPSGGETQYF

D: TRBD1
V: TRBV6-4
J: TRBJ1-5
size: -
DNA: TGTGCCAGCAAGGGACAGGCGGGGTATTTT
CDR3: CASKGQAGYF

D: -
V: TRBV4-1
J: TRBJ2-7
size: -
DNA: TGCGCCAGCAGCCAAGAACTAGGAGCCTACGAGCAGTACTTC
CDR3: CASSQELGAYEQYF

D: TRBD2
V: TRBV19
J: TRBJ2-7
size: -
DNA: TGTGCCAGTAGTCTCCAGACTAGCGGGAGCTACGAGCAGTACTTC
CDR3: CASSLQTSGSYEQYF

D: TRBD2
V: TRBV9
J: TRBJ2-1
size: once
DNA: TGTGCCAGCAGCCTTACTAGCGGGGCTTACAATGAGCAGTTCTTC
CDR3: CASSLTSGAYNEQFF

D: -
V: TRBV4-2
J: TRBJ1-6
size: -
DNA: TGTGCCAGCAGCCAAGATAGCCCGGGTGGCAGTAATTCACCCCTCCACTTT
CDR3: CASSQDSPGGSNSPLHF

D: -
V: TRBV10-3
J: TRBJ2-3
size: -
DNA: TGTGCCATCAGTGAGATCTCTAGCACAGATACGCAGTATTTT
CDR3: CAISEISSTDTQYF

D: -
V: TRBV11-2
J: TRBJ1-2
size: -
DNA: TGTGCCAGCAGCCCGAGGGATGGCTACACCTTC
CDR3: CASSPRDGYTF

D: TRBD1
V: TRBV30
J: TRBJ2-1
size: few
DNA: TGTGCCTGGAGAGGGGAGACAGGGGATTCCTACAATGAGCAGTTCTTC
CDR3: CAWRGETGDSYNEQFF

D: TRBD2
V: TRBV7-9
J: TRBJ2-5
size: few
DNA: TGTGCCAGCAGCCCCGCTAGACTAGCGGGAGTTTTGAAGACCCAGTACTTC
CDR3: CASSPARLAGVLKTQYF

D: -
V: TRBV27
J: TRBJ1-4
size: -
DNA: TGTGCCAGCAGTCTAGTATCCCTAGGTGGTGGTGAAAAACTGTTTTTT
CDR3: CASSLVSLGGGEKLFF

D: -
V: TRBV4-1
J: TRBJ2-7
size: -
DNA: TGCGCCAGCAGCCAAGATGGTTACGAGCAGTACTTC
CDR3: CASSQDGYEQYF

D: -
V: TRBV29-1
J: TRBJ1-1
size: -
DNA: TGCAGCGTTGAACTTCGGGGGGGGCTGAACACTGAAGCTTTCTTT
CDR3: CSVELRGGLNTEAFF

D: -
V: TRBV18
J: TRBJ2-5
size: -
DNA: TGTGCCAGCTCACCACAGGGGTTATGGGAGACCCAGTACTTC
CDR3: CASSPQGLWETQYF

D: -
V: TRBV28
J: TRBJ1-1
size: once
DNA: TGTGCCAGCAGTCCCGGGACCCAGTATGAAGCTTTCTTT
CDR3: CASSPGTQYEAFF

D: -
V: TRBV6-1
J: TRBJ2-1
size: -
DNA: TGTGCCAGCAGTGAAACCCAGAACTACAATGAGCAGTTCTTC
CDR3: CASSETQNYNEQFF

D: -
V: TRBV19
J: TRBJ1-1
size: -
DNA: TGTGCCAGTAGTCCCTACCTGAACACTGAAGCTTTCTTT
CDR3: CASSPYLNTEAFF

D: TRBD1
V: TRBV23-1
J: TRBJ2-7
size: once
DNA: TGCGCCAGCAGTCGCCGTTTGAGTTTTGGGACAGGGTGGAACGAGCAGTACTTC
CDR3: CASSRRLSFGTGWNEQYF

D: -
V: TRBV29-1
J: TRBJ2-5
size: -
DNA: TGCAGCGTGCCCGAGCCCCCAGGACCTAGGCAGACCCAGTACTTC
CDR3: CSVPEPPGPRQTQYF

D: -
V: TRBV9
J: TRBJ2-1
size: -
DNA: TGTGCCAGCAGCCCGAGCCACAATGAGCAGTTCTTC
CDR3: CASSPSHNEQFF

D: -
V: TRBV7-3
J: TRBJ2-1
size: -
DNA: TGTGCCAGCAGCCCCGGGGGAAGTGAGCAGTTCTTC
CDR3: CASSPGGSEQFF

D: TRBD1
V: TRBV29-1
J: TRBJ2-7
size: -
DNA: TGCAGCGCTGTGGGACAGGGGGTGAACGAGCAGTACTTC
CDR3: CSAVGQGVNEQYF

D: TRBD1
V: TRBV27
J: TRBJ1-2
size: -
DNA: TGTGCCAGCAGTTCCACAGGGGTTGTAGGCTACACCTTC
CDR3: CASSSTGVVGYTF

D: TRBD1
V: TRBV4-2
J: TRBJ1-3
size: -
DNA: TGTGCCAGCAGCCAAGAAGGGGGCTTCGGAAACACCATATATTTT
CDR3: CASSQEGGFGNTIYF

D: TRBD1
V: TRBV11-2
J: TRBJ2-7
size: -
DNA: TGTGCCAGCAGCTTACAACAGGGGCACTACGAGCAGTACTTC
CDR3: CASSLQQGHYEQYF

D: TRBD1
V: TRBV2
J: TRBJ2-7
size: -
DNA: TGTGCCAGCCTCGGCCGGGACAGTTCCTACGAGCAGTACTTC
CDR3: CASLGRDSSYEQYF

D: -
V: TRBV5-6
J: TRBJ1-3
size: once
DNA: TGTGCCAGCAGCTTGGAGTACTCTGGAAACACCATATATTTT
CDR3: CASSLEYSGNTIYF

D: TRBD1
V: TRBV7-6
J: TRBJ2-7
size: once
DNA: TGTGCCAGCAGCTTAGGGCAGGGGGCCTGGGAGCAGTACTTC
CDR3: CASSLGQGAWEQYF

D: TRBD2
V: TRBV6-1
J: TRBJ2-1
size: -
DNA: TGTGCCAGCACCTCCAGCGGGAACCCCTACAATGAGCAGTTCTTC
CDR3: CASTSSGNPYNEQFF

D: -
V: TRBV4-2
J: TRBJ2-7
size: -
DNA: TGTGCCAGCAGCCAATCTGACCCCTACGAGCAGTACTTC
CDR3: CASSQSDPYEQYF

D: TRBD2
V: TRBV6-6
J: TRBJ2-2
size: -
DNA: TGTGCCAGCGCGGGAGGGCCCCGCACCGGGGAGCTGTTTTTT
CDR3: CASAGGPRTGELFF

D: -
V: TRBV5-8
J: TRBJ1-2
size: -
DNA: TGTGCCAGCAGCTTGAAGGGACAACCAGGCTACACCTTC
CDR3: CASSLKGQPGYTF

D: TRBD2
V: TRBV5-1
J: TRBJ2-5
size: -
DNA: TGCGCCAGCAGCGGTAGCGGGAGGGGGGAGACCCAGTACTTC
CDR3: CASSGSGRGETQYF

D: -
V: TRBV30
J: TRBJ2-7
size: -
DNA: TGTGCCTGGAGTGTAATGCGCGAGCAGTACTTC
CDR3: CAWSVMREQYF

D: TRBD2
V: TRBV5-8
J: TRBJ2-1
size: -
DNA: TGTGCCAGCAGCTTAATGCCTCTGCGGGAGGGCTCCTACAATGAGCAGTTCTTC
CDR3: CASSLMPLREGSYNEQFF

D: TRBD1
V: TRBV6-5
J: TRBJ2-7
size: -
DNA: TGTGCCAGCAGTTACTCGAGACAGGGAAACTACGAGCAGTACTTC
CDR3: CASSYSRQGNYEQYF

D: -
V: TRBV7-9
J: TRBJ2-7
size: -
DNA: TGTGCCAGCAGCTTTGGTGGGCGGCTGGACGAGCAGTACTTC
CDR3: CASSFGGRLDEQYF